The rows below give T cell receptor beta chains drawn from one sample of a study of T cells in Graves' hyperthyroidism and ophthalmopathy. One entry per CDR3 protein results from TCRdb running MiXCR on the multiplex PCR reads. This sample yields more than 300,000 distinct CDR3 sequences, of which around a sixth are seen a single time; 35% to 45% belongs to the top ten. Material: blood. These receptors were collected from a man younger than 35 with Graves' ophthalmopathy. Both conserved end residues are part of each CDR3. The order of the fields is J gene, V gene, CDR3 protein.

>TRBJ2-7|TRBV2
CASRSTAYEQYF
>TRBJ2-3|TRBV6-5
CASSYDWETDTQYF
>TRBJ2-3|TRBV12-3/TRBV12-4
CASLASGTDTQYF
>TRBJ2-5|TRBV6-6
CASSYPGGLETQYF
>TRBJ2-3|TRBV10-3
CAIKGGDTQYF
>TRBJ2-1|TRBV7-3
CASSSRPGTGIVQFF
>TRBJ2-7|TRBV6-2/TRBV6-3
CASSGTVDGASEQYF
>TRBJ1-5|TRBV6-6
CASSYSFLMMSNQPQHF
>TRBJ2-7|TRBV6-2/TRBV6-3
CASSTSGGPSSYEQYF
>TRBJ1-5|TRBV4-1
CASSQQGLPRQPQHF
>TRBJ2-4|TRBV19
CASSIGTQNIQYF
>TRBJ2-1|TRBV2
CASSLWTGMRNEQFF
>TRBJ2-5|TRBV24-1
CATGAGGGETQYF
>TRBJ1-2|TRBV5-6
CASSRWTGDIYGYTF
>TRBJ2-5|TRBV7-9
CASSITGYQETQYF
>TRBJ2-1|TRBV27
CASSFVGGPNEQFF
>TRBJ2-7|TRBV6-2/TRBV6-3
CASSYRGRFYEQYF
>TRBJ2-2|TRBV7-9
CASSPGQGGTGELFF
>TRBJ1-4|TRBV5-1
CASSPDLTWEKLFF
>TRBJ2-1|TRBV9
CASSVEGIGVRYNEQFF
>TRBJ1-1|TRBV6-1
CASSRDSMNTEAFF
>TRBJ1-1|TRBV6-2/TRBV6-3
CASSYSGGISRRAFF
>TRBJ1-2|TRBV14
CASSRSDRLTVANGYTF
>TRBJ1-1|TRBV19
CASSIFFAPANTEAFF
>TRBJ2-7|TRBV12-3/TRBV12-4
CASSTRGGPYEQYF
>TRBJ2-7|TRBV13
CASSPGQGRSSYEQYF
>TRBJ2-3|TRBV3-1
CASMGGGARADTQYF
>TRBJ2-1|TRBV7-9
CASSLSAGGPLEQFF
>TRBJ1-1|TRBV27
CASSLRDTRGTAEAFF
>TRBJ1-5|TRBV12-3/TRBV12-4
CASSFGQDQPQHF
>TRBJ1-2|TRBV12-3/TRBV12-4
CASSPRQETGYTF
>TRBJ2-5|TRBV11-2
CASSLDPQGETQYF
>TRBJ2-1|TRBV11-2
CASSLSPPGLGVNEQFF
>TRBJ2-3|TRBV6-2/TRBV6-3
CASGRGVGTDTQYF
>TRBJ2-7|TRBV2
CASRGSYEQYF